A single sample gave rise to the 8 T cell receptor beta chains below, sequenced in a study of T-cell memory formation after mild COVID-19. TCRdb reanalysed the 5' RACE reads using MiXCR and keeps one entry per CDR3 protein. The sample lists about 470,000 distinct CDR3 sequences, approximately 23% seen once, with approximately 12% in the top ten. Input material: PBMCs or a T cell subset sorted from them (not recorded which). The origin of the receptors is an adult woman who had mild COVID-19 (a few samples of this study predate the infection). Cell type and time point are not known.

V gene TRBV5-1 combines with J gene TRBJ1-2; TRBD1 agrees at 11 bases. Germline V CDR1 and CDR2: SGHRS, YFSETQ. V gave up 5 bases and J gave up 10 bases; unmatched junction bases: 10. The CDR3 is 14 amino acids. The CDR3 DNA follows: TGCGCCAGCAGGATAGGACAGGGGGCGGATGACTACACCTTC. This encodes CASRIGQGADDYTF.

This clonotype was picked up a small number of times. J is TRBJ2-7 and V is TRBV6-1; TRBD1 aligns across 7 bases. The V segment lost 5 bases and the J segment 5 bases; nucleotides outside the gene matches: 9. The germline V gene encodes CDR1 MNHNS and CDR2 SASEGT. The CDR3 is 14 amino acids. The CDR3 coding sequence is TGTGCCAGCAGTCCACGACAGGGAAGTAACGAGCAGTACTTC. This translates into CASSPRQGSNEQYF.

In this sample, this clonotype turned up a few times. The chain combines TRBV20-1 with TRBJ2-1; D might be TRBD2 (5 bases). Germline CDR1 is DFQATT and CDR2 is SNEGSKA (reference sequence). With 1 base removed from V and 3 bases from J, the gap between germline ends came to 10 bases. CDR3 size: 14 residues. The CDR3 spells CSARVRGYYNEQFF. DNA for the CDR3: TGCAGTGCTAGAGTGCGCGGGTACTACAATGAGCAGTTCTTC.

V gene TRBV6-2 or TRBV6-3 combines with J gene TRBJ2-2; a weak D match, TRBD2 (7 bases). Germline CDR1 is MNHEY and CDR2 is SVGEGT. The CDR3 totals 16 residues. Trimming took off 0 bases at V and 4 bases at J, with 12 bases between the two ends. In DNA, the CDR3 is TGTGCCAGCAGTTACTCGAGGGGGGGTCCCACCGGGGAGCTGTTTTTT. This sequence encodes CASSYSRGGPTGELFF.

This clonotype has only a few counts. This chain connects TRBV7-3 to TRBJ2-1; TRBD1 matches 7 bases. This CDR3 comprises 13 residues. With V trimmed by 5 bases and J by 8 bases, 6 bases remained unmatched. Looked up from germline, CDR1 is SGHTA and CDR2 is FQGTGA. CDR3 DNA: TGTGCCAGCAGCCAAGGACAGGACTATGAGCAGTTCTTC. Translated: CASSQGQDYEQFF. Full variable domain (remainder filled in from reference TRBV7-3 and TRBJ2-1): GAGVSQTPSNKVTEKGKYVELRCDPISGHTALYWYRQSLGQGPEFLIYFQGTGAADDSGLPNDRFFAVRPEGSVSTLKIQRTERGDSAVYLCASSQGQDYEQFFGPGTRLTVL.

This clonotype showed up just a few times. The chain combines TRBV7-2 with TRBJ1-2; 11 bases agree with TRBD1. After removal of 4 bases from V and 4 bases from J, the junction contained 2 bases not matched to a gene. This CDR3 comprises 14 residues. Germline CDR1 and CDR2: SGHTA and FQGNSA. The CDR3 region is CASSSGQGVYGYTF. The CDR3 region has the DNA TGTGCCAGCAGCTCGGGACAGGGGGTCTATGGCTACACCTTC. Complete variable domain (other parts from reference TRBV7-2 and TRBJ1-2): GAGVSQSPSNKVTEKGKDVELRCDPISGHTALYWYRQSLGQGLEFLIYFQGNSAPDKSGLPSDRFSAERTGGSVSTLTIQRTQQEDSAVYLCASSSGQGVYGYTFGSGTRLTVV.

This rearrangement joins TRBV4-1 to TRBJ1-3; 11 bases map to TRBD1. Unmatched junction bases numbered 9, after V lost 4 bases and J lost 4 bases. CDR1 MGHRA and CDR2 YSYEKL come from the germline V gene. The CDR3 length is 17 residues. The CDR3, as DNA: TGCGCCAGCAGCCGAGGGACAGGGGGACTCTTCGGAAACACCATATATTTT. It yields the protein CASSRGTGGLFGNTIYF.

This clonotype was seen just once. This sequence joins TRBV4-1 and TRBJ2-7; TRBD1 might be the D (6 bases). V lost 0 bases, J lost 0 bases, and 9 bases lay in between. The CDR3 has 15 amino acids. Germline V CDR1 and CDR2: MGHRA, YSYEKL. Here the CDR3 reads CASSQELGHSYEQYF. The CDR3 nucleotides read TGCGCCAGCAGCCAAGAGTTGGGACACTCCTACGAGCAGTACTTC.